One sample yielded the 5 T cell receptor beta chains listed below, sequenced in a study of shared clonotypes between healthy human individuals. The assay was immunoSEQ multiplex PCR, and TCRdb's table has in-frame clones only and misses some. The sample includes 2,500,000 or so clones, just under 95% of them seen just once. What was sequenced was naive CD4+ T cells from PBMCs. Subset meaning: CD45RA+ positively selected. The receptor set was obtained from a man between 18 and 29 years old in good health. Some clones in this sample may be carry-over from other donors' samples.

V is TRBV5-1 and J is TRBJ2-1; TRBD2 might be the D (5 bases). In germline, CDR1 is SGHRS, CDR2 YFSETQ. The CDR3 totals 16 residues. Trimming stripped 0 bases from V and 9 bases from J, with 19 bases between. CDR3 DNA: TGCGCCAGCAGCTTGGCGGAGAGTCTAGCAGGAGGTGAGCAGTTCTTC. As protein: CASSLAESLAGGEQFF. The full variable domain, its missing parts supplied by reference TRBV5-1 and TRBJ2-1, is KAGVTQTPRYLIKTRGQQVTLSCSPISGHRSVSWYQQTPGQGLQFLFEYFSETQRNKGNFPGRFSGRQFSNSRSEMNVSTLELGDSALYLCASSLAESLAGGEQFFGPGTRLTVL.

V is TRBV7-2 and J is TRBJ1-3; D gene unclear. The germline CDR1 and CDR2 sequences are SGHTA and FQGNSA. The CDR3 consists of 12 residues. The V and J ends lost 3 bases and 8 bases respectively, with 8 bases between them. The CDR3 loop reads CASSFTRDTIYF. CDR3 coding DNA: TGTGCCAGCAGCTTTACTCGGGACACCATATATTTT.

The V call is TRBV29-1, the J call TRBJ1-1; D gene ambiguous. Trimming cost V 7 bases and J 2 bases, with 14 bases left between them. The length of the CDR3 is 13 residues. Per germline, CDR1 SQVTM and CDR2 ANQGSEA. CDR3: CSGSGGANTEAFF. The CDR3 DNA reads as TGCAGCGGTTCGGGAGGAGCTAACACTGAAGCTTTCTTT.

The chain recombines TRBV18 with TRBJ1-3; D is ambiguous. Per the germline V gene, CDR1 is KGHSH and CDR2 is LQKENI. The CDR3 covers 20 residues. With 1 base removed from V and 0 bases from J, the gap between germline ends came to 22 bases. Written as DNA, the CDR3 is TGTGCCAGCTCACCACTGGTACCAGCCCCAGCTGCCTCCTCTGGAAACACCATATATTTT. As protein: CASSPLVPAPAASSGNTIYF.

The V gene is TRBV6-1, the J gene TRBJ1-5, with D perhaps matching TRBD1 (6 bases). V was clipped by 4 bases and J by 1 base, with 11 bases between them. Germline V gives CDR1 MNHNS, CDR2 SASEGT. This CDR3 has 15 residues. The CDR3 coding sequence is TGTGCCAGCAGTGTACGGACAGAAAGCAATCAGCCCCAGCATTTT. Encoded protein: CASSVRTESNQPQHF.